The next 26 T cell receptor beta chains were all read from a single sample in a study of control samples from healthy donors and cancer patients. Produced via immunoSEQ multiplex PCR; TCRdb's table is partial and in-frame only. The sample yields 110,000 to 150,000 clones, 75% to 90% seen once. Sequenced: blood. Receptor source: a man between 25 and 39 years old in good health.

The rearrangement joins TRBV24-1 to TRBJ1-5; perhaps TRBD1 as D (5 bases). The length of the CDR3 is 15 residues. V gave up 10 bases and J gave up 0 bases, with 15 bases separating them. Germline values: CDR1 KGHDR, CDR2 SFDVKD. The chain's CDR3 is CATASGGHSNQPQHF. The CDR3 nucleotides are TGTGCCACAGCCTCTGGGGGTCATAGCAATCAGCCCCAGCATTTT.

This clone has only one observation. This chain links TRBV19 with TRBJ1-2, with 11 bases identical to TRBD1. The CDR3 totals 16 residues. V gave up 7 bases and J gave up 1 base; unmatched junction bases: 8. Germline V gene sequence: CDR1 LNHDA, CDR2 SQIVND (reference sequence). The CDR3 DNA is TGTGCCAGTAACACGGGGACAGGGGGATTTAACTATGGCTACACCTTC. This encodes CASNTGTGGFNYGYTF. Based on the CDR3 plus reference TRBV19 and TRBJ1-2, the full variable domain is DGGITQSPKYLFRKEGQNVTLSCEQNLNHDAMYWYRQDPGQGLRLIYYSQIVNDFQKGDIAEGYSVSREKKESFPLTVTSAQKNPTAFYLCASNTGTGGFNYGYTFGSGTRLTVV.

CDR3 coding DNA: TGTGCCGCCTGGTTAGCGGGGGGTGAGCACGAGCAGTACTTC. Its translation is CAAWLAGGEHEQYF. The gene calls are TRBV5-3 and TRBJ2-7; 10 bases agree with TRBD2. TRBV5-3 is placed among ORFs of uncertain function. The CDR3 runs 14 residues. V was pared by 10 bases and J by 5 bases, with 12 bases of the junction left unmatched.

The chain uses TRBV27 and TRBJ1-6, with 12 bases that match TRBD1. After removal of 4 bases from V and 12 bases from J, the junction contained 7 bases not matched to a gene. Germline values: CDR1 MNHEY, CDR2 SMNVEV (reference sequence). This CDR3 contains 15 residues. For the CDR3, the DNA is TGTGCCAGCAGTTCTACCGGGACAGGGGGCTTACCCCTCCACTTT. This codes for CASSSTGTGGLPLHF.

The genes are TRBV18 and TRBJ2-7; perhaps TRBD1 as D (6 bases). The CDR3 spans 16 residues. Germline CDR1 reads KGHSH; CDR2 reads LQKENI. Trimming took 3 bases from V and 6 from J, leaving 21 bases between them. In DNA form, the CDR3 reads TGTGCCAGCTCACCCCAAACGAACAGGGTATTTTCCGAGCAGTACTTC. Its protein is CASSPQTNRVFSEQYF. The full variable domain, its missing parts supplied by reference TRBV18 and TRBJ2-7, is NAGVMQNPRHLVRRRGQEARLRCSPMKGHSHVYWYRQLPEEGLKFMVYLQKENIIDESGMPKERFSAEFPKEGPSILRIQQVVRGDSAAYFCASSPQTNRVFSEQYFGPGTRLTVT.

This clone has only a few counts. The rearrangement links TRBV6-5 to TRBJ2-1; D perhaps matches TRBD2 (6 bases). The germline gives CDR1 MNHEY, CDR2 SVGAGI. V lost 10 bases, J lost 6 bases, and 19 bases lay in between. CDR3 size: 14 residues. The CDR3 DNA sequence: TGTGCCACCTCGCGGGGTCAAGAGGGCAATGAGCAGTTCTTC. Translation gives CATSRGQEGNEQFF.

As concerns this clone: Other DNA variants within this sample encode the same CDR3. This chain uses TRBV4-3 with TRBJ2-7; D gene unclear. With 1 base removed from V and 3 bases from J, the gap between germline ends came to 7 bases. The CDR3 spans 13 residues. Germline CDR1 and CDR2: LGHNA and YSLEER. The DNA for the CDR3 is TGCGCCAGCAGCCAAGTTTTGGGCTACGAGCAGTACTTC. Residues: CASSQVLGYEQYF.

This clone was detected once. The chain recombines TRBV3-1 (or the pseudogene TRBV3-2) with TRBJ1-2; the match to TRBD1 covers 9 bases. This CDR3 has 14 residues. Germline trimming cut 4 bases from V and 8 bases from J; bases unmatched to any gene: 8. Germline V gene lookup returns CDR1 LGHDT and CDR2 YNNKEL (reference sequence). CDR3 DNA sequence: TGTGCCAGCAGCCTCCGGACAGGGGAGGGAGGCTACACCTTC. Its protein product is CASSLRTGEGGYTF.

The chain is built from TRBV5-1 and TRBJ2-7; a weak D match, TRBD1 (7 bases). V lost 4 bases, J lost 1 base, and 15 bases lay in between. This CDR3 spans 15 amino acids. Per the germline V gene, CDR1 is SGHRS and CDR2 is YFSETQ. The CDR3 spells CASSPGGTASYEQYF. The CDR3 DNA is TGCGCCAGCAGCCCTGGGGGGACAGCTTCCTACGAGCAGTACTTC.

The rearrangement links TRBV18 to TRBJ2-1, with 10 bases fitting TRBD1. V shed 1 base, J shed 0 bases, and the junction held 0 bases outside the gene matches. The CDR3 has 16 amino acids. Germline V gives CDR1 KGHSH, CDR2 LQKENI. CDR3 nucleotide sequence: TGTGCCAGCTCACCACGGACAGGGGGCTCCTACAATGAGCAGTTCTTC. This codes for CASSPRTGGSYNEQFF.

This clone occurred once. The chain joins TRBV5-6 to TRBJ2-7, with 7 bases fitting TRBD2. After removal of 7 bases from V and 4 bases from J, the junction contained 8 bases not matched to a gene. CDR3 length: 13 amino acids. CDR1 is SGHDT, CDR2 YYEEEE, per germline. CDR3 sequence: CASGRDAAYEQYF. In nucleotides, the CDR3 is TGTGCCAGCGGGAGGGACGCGGCGTACGAGCAGTACTTC.

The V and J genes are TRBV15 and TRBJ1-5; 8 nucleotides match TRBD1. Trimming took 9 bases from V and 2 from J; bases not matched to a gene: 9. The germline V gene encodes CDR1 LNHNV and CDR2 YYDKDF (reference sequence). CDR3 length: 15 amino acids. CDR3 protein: CATRDRGYRNQPQHF. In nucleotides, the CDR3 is TGTGCCACAAGAGACAGGGGTTATCGCAATCAGCCCCAGCATTTT.

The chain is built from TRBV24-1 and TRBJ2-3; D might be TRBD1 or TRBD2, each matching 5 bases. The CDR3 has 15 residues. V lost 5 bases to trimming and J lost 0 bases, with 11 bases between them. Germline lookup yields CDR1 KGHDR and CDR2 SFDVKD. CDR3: CATSVGVSSTDTQYF. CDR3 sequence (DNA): TGTGCCACCAGTGTGGGGGTATCTAGCACAGATACGCAGTATTTT.

Written as DNA, the CDR3 is TGTGCCAGTAGTTCAACCCCATGGGGCGGTGAGCAGTTCTTC. Protein sequence: CASSSTPWGGEQFF. The J gene is TRBJ2-1, the V gene TRBV19, with a possible D match to TRBD1 (5 bases). The germline gives CDR1 LNHDA, CDR2 SQIVND (reference sequence). The CDR3 runs 14 residues. The germline V and J ends were trimmed by 5 bases and 9 bases, with 17 bases remaining between them.

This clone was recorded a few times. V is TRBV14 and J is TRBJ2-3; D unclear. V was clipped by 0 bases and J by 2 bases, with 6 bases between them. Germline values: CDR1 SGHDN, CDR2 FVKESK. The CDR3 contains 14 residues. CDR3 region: CASSQDQTTDTQYF. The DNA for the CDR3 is TGTGCCAGCAGCCAAGACCAGACCACAGATACGCAGTATTTT.

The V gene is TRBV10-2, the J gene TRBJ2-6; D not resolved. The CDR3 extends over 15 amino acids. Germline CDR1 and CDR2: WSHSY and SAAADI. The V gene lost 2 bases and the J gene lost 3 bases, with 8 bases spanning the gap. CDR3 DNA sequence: TGCGCCAGCAGTGAGCGTGGGCTTGGGGCCAACGTCCTGACTTTC. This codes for CASSERGLGANVLTF.

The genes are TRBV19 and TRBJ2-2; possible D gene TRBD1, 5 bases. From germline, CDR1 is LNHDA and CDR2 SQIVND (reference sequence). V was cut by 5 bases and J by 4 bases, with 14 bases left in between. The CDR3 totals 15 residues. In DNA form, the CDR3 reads TGTGCCAGTAGTTTCCGTCAGGGTGGCACCGGGGAGCTGTTTTTT. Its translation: CASSFRQGGTGELFF.

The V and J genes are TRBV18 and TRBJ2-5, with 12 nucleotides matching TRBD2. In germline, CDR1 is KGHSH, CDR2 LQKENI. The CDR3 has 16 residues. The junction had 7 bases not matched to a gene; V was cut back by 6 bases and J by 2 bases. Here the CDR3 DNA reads TGTGCCAGCTCCCCCGGACTAGCGGGAAGTCAAGAGACCCAGTACTTC. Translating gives CASSPGLAGSQETQYF.

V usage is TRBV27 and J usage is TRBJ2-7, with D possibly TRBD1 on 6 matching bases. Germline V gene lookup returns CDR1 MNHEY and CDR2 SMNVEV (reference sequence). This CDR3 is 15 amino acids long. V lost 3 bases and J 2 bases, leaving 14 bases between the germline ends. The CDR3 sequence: CASSFLAQGTYEQYF. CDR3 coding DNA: TGTGCCAGCAGTTTCCTTGCTCAGGGGACCTACGAGCAGTACTTC.

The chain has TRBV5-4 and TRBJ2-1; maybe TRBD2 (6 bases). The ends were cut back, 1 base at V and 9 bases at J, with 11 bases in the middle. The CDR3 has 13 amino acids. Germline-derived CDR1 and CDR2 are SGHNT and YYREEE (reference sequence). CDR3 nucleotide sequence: TGTGCCAGCAGCTTGCTAGCGAACCTTGAGCAGTTCTTC. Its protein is CASSLLANLEQFF.

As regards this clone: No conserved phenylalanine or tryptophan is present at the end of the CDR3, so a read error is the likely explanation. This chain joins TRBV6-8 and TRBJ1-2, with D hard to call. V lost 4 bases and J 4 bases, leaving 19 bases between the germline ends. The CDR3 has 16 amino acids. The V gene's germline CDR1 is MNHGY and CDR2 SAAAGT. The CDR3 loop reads CASSCGEPNCLYGYTS. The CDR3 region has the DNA TGTGCCAGCAGTTGTGGGGAGCCTAACTGTCTCTATGGCTACACCTCC.

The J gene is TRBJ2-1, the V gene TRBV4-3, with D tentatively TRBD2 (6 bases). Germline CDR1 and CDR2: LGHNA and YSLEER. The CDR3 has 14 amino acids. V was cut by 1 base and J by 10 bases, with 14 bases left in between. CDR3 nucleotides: TGCGCCAGCAGCCAAGTTGGGTCCGGGAGAGAGCAGTTCTTC. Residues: CASSQVGSGREQFF.

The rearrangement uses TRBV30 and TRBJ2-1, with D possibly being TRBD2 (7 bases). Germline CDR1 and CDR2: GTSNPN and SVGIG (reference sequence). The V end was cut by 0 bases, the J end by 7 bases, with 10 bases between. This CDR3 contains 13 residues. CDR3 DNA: TGTGCCTGGAGTGTACAGGGAGGGAATGAGCAGTTCTTC. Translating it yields CAWSVQGGNEQFF.

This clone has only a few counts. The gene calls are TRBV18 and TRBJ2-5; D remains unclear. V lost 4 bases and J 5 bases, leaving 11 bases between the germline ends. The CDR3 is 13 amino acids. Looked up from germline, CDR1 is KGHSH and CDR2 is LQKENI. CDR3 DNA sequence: TGTGCCAGCTCACGTACAGCAGGCGAGACCCAGTACTTC. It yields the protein CASSRTAGETQYF.

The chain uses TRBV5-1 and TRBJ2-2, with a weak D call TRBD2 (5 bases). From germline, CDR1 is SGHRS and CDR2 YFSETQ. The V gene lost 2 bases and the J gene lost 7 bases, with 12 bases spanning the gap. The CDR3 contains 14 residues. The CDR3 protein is CASSFRGGNGELFF. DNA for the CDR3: TGCGCCAGCAGCTTTCGGGGTGGTAACGGGGAGCTGTTTTTT.

The CDR3 loop reads CASSQEGDRGDGYTF. CDR3 nucleotides: TGCGCCAGCAGCCAAGAGGGGGACAGGGGGGACGGCTACACCTTC. This chain uses TRBV4-3 with TRBJ1-2; 11 bases are shared with TRBD1. Germline loops: CDR1 LGHNA, CDR2 YSLEER. With V trimmed by 0 bases and J by 8 bases, 5 bases remained unmatched. The CDR3 sequence is 15 residues long.